This T cell receptor (beta chain) was found in a study of blood T cell repertoires in COVID-19. The protocol was immunoSEQ multiplex PCR, while the TCRdb copy is restricted to in-frame clones and leaves out a portion. The sample records about 99,000 clones, approximately 83% being singletons. The V segment lost 8 bases and the J segment 3 bases; nucleotides outside the gene matches: 9. CDR1 and CDR2 (germline): MNHEY, SMNVEV (reference sequence). The CDR3 covers 14 residues. The source of this sequence is a woman at least 80 years old with active or convalescent COVID-19. Input material: peripheral blood. The rearrangement links TRBV27 to TRBJ1-1, with 7 bases aligning to TRBD1. The CDR3 region has the DNA TGTGCCAGCTTAAGGACAGGAACCGACACTGAAGCTTTCTTT. It translates to CASLRTGTDTEAFF.